The 20 T cell receptor beta chains below were found in one sample sequenced in a study of blood T cell repertoires in COVID-19 (TCRdb year 2020). Library preparation employed the immunoSEQ multiplex PCR assay. TCRdb took this table from immuneACCESS and kept in-frame rearrangements with V and J called. Such tables lack part of the clones; where checked against another copy, unresolved V genes explain under half of the gap, and the rest is unexplained. Counted in this sample were under 95,000 clones; around 88% of them appeared once. The leading ten clones occupy almost 5.5% of the sample. Sequenced input: peripheral blood. Receptors were obtained from a man between 60 and 75 years old with acute or convalescent COVID-19.

V usage is TRBV6-1 and J usage is TRBJ1-5; D possibly corresponds to TRBD1 (5 bases). The CDR3 sequence is 16 residues long. Germline V gene data show CDR1 as MNHNS and CDR2 as SASEGT. The V and J ends lost 1 base and 0 bases respectively, with 10 bases between them. The CDR3 spells CASSEGSGYSNQPQHF. The CDR3 DNA follows: TGTGCCAGCAGTGAAGGCTCAGGGTATAGCAATCAGCCCCAGCATTTT.

The genes are TRBV6-2 or TRBV6-3 and TRBJ1-4; 9 nucleotides align to TRBD1. Germline V gene lookup returns CDR1 MNHEY and CDR2 SVGEGT. This CDR3 has 15 residues. V was clipped by 6 bases and J by 7 bases; unmatched bases: 9. The CDR3 DNA sequence: TGTGCCAGCAGCATCACCGGGACAGGGACTGAAAAACTGTTTTTT. This codes for CASSITGTGTEKLFF.

The V gene is TRBV19, the J gene TRBJ1-6, with D possibly being TRBD1 (6 bases). From germline, CDR1 is LNHDA and CDR2 SQIVND (reference sequence). CDR3 length: 15 residues. The V end was cut by 3 bases, the J end by 14 bases, with 20 bases between. In nucleotides, the CDR3 is TGTGCCAGTAGTATTGGACAGTCCGCCGCCCCGTCCCTCCACTTT. This codes for CASSIGQSAAPSLHF.

V and J are TRBV11-2 and TRBJ2-7, with 9 bases aligning to TRBD2. In germline, CDR1 is SGHAT, CDR2 FQNNGV. The CDR3 has 15 amino acids. Germline trimming cut 4 bases from V and 0 bases from J; bases unmatched to any gene: 4. The CDR3 loop is CASSSSGVSSYEQYF. As DNA, the CDR3 is TGTGCCAGCAGCTCTAGCGGGGTGAGCTCCTACGAGCAGTACTTC.

The chain combines TRBV18 with TRBJ1-1; 10 nucleotides line up with TRBD1. Trimming cost V 3 bases and J 0 bases; bases outside gene matches: 4. Germline CDR1 KGHSH, CDR2 LQKENI. The CDR3 has 16 residues. The CDR3 DNA reads as TGTGCCAGCTCACCTATGGGACAGGGGTTGAACACTGAAGCTTTCTTT. Its protein product is CASSPMGQGLNTEAFF.

CDR3 amino acids: CASSFGIGKGGQRSQPQHF. The CDR3 nucleotides are TGTGCCAGCAGCTTCGGGATCGGTAAGGGAGGGCAAAGAAGTCAGCCCCAGCATTTT. This chain uses TRBV5-5 with TRBJ1-5, with unresolved D. The germline V and J ends were trimmed by 2 bases and 6 bases, with 27 bases remaining between them. CDR1 and CDR2 (germline): SGHKS, YYEKEE (reference sequence). This CDR3 region has 19 residues.

The chain employs TRBV6-5 and TRBJ1-1; D not resolved. The CDR3 is 13 residues long. CDR1 is MNHEY and CDR2 is SVGAGI in the germline V gene. The V end was cut by 5 bases, the J end by 2 bases, with 9 bases between. The CDR3 DNA reads as TGTGCCAGCAGTCCAAACTTTAACACTGAAGCTTTCTTT. It is translated as CASSPNFNTEAFF.

The chain employs TRBV6-5 and TRBJ2-3; D may be TRBD1 (6 bases). This CDR3 region has 13 residues. V gave up 8 bases and J gave up 2 bases, with 11 bases separating them. Germline V lookup: CDR1 MNHEY, CDR2 SVGAGI. CDR3 sequence: CASRQALTDTQYF. CDR3 coding DNA: TGTGCCAGCCGACAGGCCCTCACAGATACGCAGTATTTT.

The CDR3 bases are TGTGCCAGCAGCGCTAGGACAGGGGTCGGTGGGGTCAAAAACATTCAGTACTTC. The encoded protein is CASSARTGVGGVKNIQYF. The gene calls are TRBV2 and TRBJ2-4; TRBD1 matches 9 bases. The CDR3 is 18 amino acids. Germline assignment: CDR1 SNHLY and CDR2 FYNNEI. J lost 3 bases, V lost 6 bases, and 15 bases had no gene match.

This clone was counted only a few times. This chain joins TRBV2 and TRBJ1-2, with D perhaps matching TRBD1 (6 bases). Trimming shortened V by 1 base and J by 6 bases, and 12 bases separated the two germline ends. The CDR3 loop spans 14 amino acids. CDR1 is SNHLY, CDR2 FYNNEI, per germline. The DNA for the CDR3 is TGTGCCAGCAGTGAAGGAAGGGGGGGCCATGGCTACACCTTC. Its protein is CASSEGRGGHGYTF. The full variable domain, with the rest looked up from reference TRBV2 and TRBJ1-2, is EPEVTQTPSHQVTQMGQEVILRCVPISNHLYFYWYRQILGQKVEFLVSFYNNEISEKSEIFDDQFSVERPDGSNFTLKIRSTKLEDSAMYFCASSEGRGGHGYTFGSGTRLTVV.

V and J are TRBV4-2 and TRBJ1-1, with a tentative D call TRBD1 (6 bases). CDR1 LGHNA and CDR2 YNFKEQ come from the germline V gene. V dropped 1 base and J dropped 1 base, with 10 bases sitting between them. The CDR3 runs to 15 residues. The CDR3 DNA is TGTGCCAGCAGCCAAGGGGCCAGGGGGAACACTGAAGCTTTCTTT. Translated, it gives CASSQGARGNTEAFF.

In its sample, this clone was seen once. The chain employs TRBV4-3 and TRBJ2-1; TRBD2 agrees at 9 bases. Germline CDR1 and CDR2: LGHNA and YSLEER. CDR3 size: 16 residues. V shed 3 bases and J 8 bases; nucleotides not matched to a gene: 11. This chain's CDR3 is CASSQGLRTSDDEQFF. CDR3 nucleotide sequence: TGCGCCAGCAGCCAGGGGCTTCGGACTAGCGATGATGAGCAGTTCTTC.

The J gene is TRBJ1-3, the V gene TRBV6-5; 7 bases align to TRBD1. The germline gives CDR1 MNHEY, CDR2 SVGAGI. V was pared by 8 bases and J by 8 bases, with 9 bases of the junction left unmatched. The CDR3 contains 13 residues. CDR3 residues: CASPIQGKYTIYF. CDR3 coding DNA: TGTGCCAGCCCTATACAGGGGAAGTACACCATATATTTT.

Turning to this clone: Distinct nucleotide sequences in the sample also encode this CDR3. The chain has TRBV5-5 and TRBJ1-5; 8 bases are shared with TRBD1. Losses at the gene ends were 4 bases for V and 2 bases for J; bases not matched to a gene: 2. The length of the CDR3 is 14 residues. Germline V lookup: CDR1 SGHKS, CDR2 YYEKEE (reference sequence). This chain's CDR3 is CASSETGGNQPQHF. The CDR3 nucleotides read TGTGCCAGCAGCGAGACAGGGGGCAATCAGCCCCAGCATTTT.

The rearrangement uses TRBV7-3 and TRBJ2-5, with 9 positions matching TRBD2. The CDR3 length is 17 residues. The junction had 15 bases not matched to a gene; V was cut back by 5 bases and J by 5 bases. CDR1 and CDR2 from the germline V gene are SGHTA and FQGTGA. The CDR3 protein is CASSPGLAGPTGETQYF. The CDR3 DNA is TGTGCCAGCAGCCCCGGTCTAGCGGGGCCAACGGGGGAGACCCAGTACTTC.

The chain couples TRBV7-2 to TRBJ1-2; D is possibly TRBD1 (6 bases). Looked up from germline, CDR1 is SGHTA and CDR2 is FQGNSA. The V and J ends lost 0 bases and 0 bases respectively, with 14 bases between them. The CDR3 consists of 17 residues. The CDR3 bases are TGTGCCAGCAGCTTAGCAGGGACACTTATTTCTAACTATGGCTACACCTTC. Protein sequence: CASSLAGTLISNYGYTF.

The chain carries TRBV7-4 and TRBJ1-3; maybe TRBD1 (5 bases). V lost 5 bases, J lost 4 bases, and 30 bases lay in between. The CDR3 covers 20 residues. Per germline, CDR1 SGHVT and CDR2 SQSDAQ. The CDR3 nucleotides read TGTGCCAGCAGCCCTCCTTATGGTTCGGTTGCCAGGGCAAGGGGAAACACCATATATTTT. As protein: CASSPPYGSVARARGNTIYF.

This rearrangement joins TRBV4-2 to TRBJ1-1; D uncertain. V was clipped by 0 bases and J by 1 base, with 9 bases between them. The germline gives CDR1 LGHNA, CDR2 YNFKEQ. The CDR3 contains 15 residues. This CDR3 reads CASSQDDPGNTEAFF. CDR3 in DNA: TGTGCCAGCAGCCAAGATGACCCAGGGAACACTGAAGCTTTCTTT.

The V and J genes are TRBV4-3 and TRBJ2-7, with 9 positions matching TRBD1. The CDR3 consists of 16 residues. CDR1 is LGHNA, CDR2 YSLEER, per germline. With 4 bases clipped from V and 7 bases from J, the junction kept 14 bases outside the gene matches. CDR3 sequence (DNA): TGCGCCAGCAGCCGTTCTGCGACAGGGGGTTGGGGGGAGCAGTACTTC. Residues: CASSRSATGGWGEQYF.

This chain's CDR3 is CASSRLLETEAFF. The CDR3 DNA follows: TGTGCCAGCAGTCGACTGCTGGAGACTGAAGCTTTCTTT. J is TRBJ1-1 and V is TRBV12-3 or TRBV12-4; unclear D gene. This CDR3 region has 13 residues. V lost 5 bases and J lost 5, with 12 bases in between.